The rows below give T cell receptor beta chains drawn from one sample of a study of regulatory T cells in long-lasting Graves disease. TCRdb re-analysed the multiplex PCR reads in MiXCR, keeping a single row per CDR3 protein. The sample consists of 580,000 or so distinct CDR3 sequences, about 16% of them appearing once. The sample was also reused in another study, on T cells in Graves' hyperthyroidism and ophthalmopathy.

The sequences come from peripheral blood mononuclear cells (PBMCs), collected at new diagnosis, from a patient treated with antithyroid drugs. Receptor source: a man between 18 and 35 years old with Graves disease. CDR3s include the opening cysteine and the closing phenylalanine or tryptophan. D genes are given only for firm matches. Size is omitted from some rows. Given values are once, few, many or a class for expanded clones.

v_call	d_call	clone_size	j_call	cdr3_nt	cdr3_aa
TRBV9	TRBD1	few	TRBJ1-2	TGTGCCAGCAGCGCGGGACAGACTGGCTATGGCTACACCTTC	CASSAGQTGYGYTF
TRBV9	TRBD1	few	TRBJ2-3	TGTGCCAGCAGCTCCGGACAGGCAGATACGCAGTATTTT	CASSSGQADTQYF
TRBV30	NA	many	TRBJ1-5	TGTGCCTGGAGTGTAGGGGTGGAGCCCCAGCATTTT	CAWSVGVEPQHF
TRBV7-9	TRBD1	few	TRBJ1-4	TGTGCCAGCAGCCGGGACAGGGGGCCGGAAAAACTGTTTTTT	CASSRDRGPEKLFF
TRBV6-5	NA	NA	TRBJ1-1	TGTGCCAGCAGTTACACTCAGCTGAACACTGAAGCTTTCTTT	CASSYTQLNTEAFF
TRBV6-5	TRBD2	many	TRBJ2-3	TGTGCCAGCAGTTCTCGGACTAGCGCTGCAGGGTCTAGCACAGATACGCAGTATTTT	CASSSRTSAAGSSTDTQYF
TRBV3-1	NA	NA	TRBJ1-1	TGTGCCAGCAGCCAAGTACGGCAGCGTTCTGAAGCTTTCTTT	CASSQVRQRSEAFF
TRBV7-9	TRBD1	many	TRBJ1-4	TGTGCCAGCAGCGCAAGGGACAGGGGGAGTGAAAAACTGTTTTTT	CASSARDRGSEKLFF
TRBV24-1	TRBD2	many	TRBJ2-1	TGTGCCACCAGTGAAACGAGCGGGGCCAACTACAATGAGCAGTTCTTC	CATSETSGANYNEQFF
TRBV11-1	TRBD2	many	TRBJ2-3	TGTGCCAGCAGCCCCCAGACTAGCGGGCGTAGCACAGATACGCAGTATTTT	CASSPQTSGRSTDTQYF
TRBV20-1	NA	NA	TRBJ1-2	TGCAGTTTCAGGACTGTTTCCGAAACGGGAGGCTACACCTTC	CSFRTVSETGGYTF
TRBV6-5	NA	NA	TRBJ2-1	TGTGCCAGCAGTTACTACGGTTCAAATGAGCAGTTCTTC	CASSYYGSNEQFF
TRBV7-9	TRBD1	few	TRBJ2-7	TGTGCCAGCAGCCCAGCCGGGACAGGGTTTGCCTACGAGCAGTACTTC	CASSPAGTGFAYEQYF
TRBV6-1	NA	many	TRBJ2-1	TGTGCCAGCAGGAGGGCCAGCGGCTATGAGCAGTTCTTC	CASRRASGYEQFF
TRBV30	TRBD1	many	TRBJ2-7	TGTGCCTGGAACCGGGACAGATCCTACGAGCAGTACTTC	CAWNRDRSYEQYF
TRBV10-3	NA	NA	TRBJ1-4	TGTGCCATCAGTCCCCGGGAGAGTAATGAAAAACTGTTTTTT	CAISPRESNEKLFF
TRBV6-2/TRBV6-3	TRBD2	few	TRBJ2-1	TGTGCCAGCAGTGAAGGACTAGCGGGAGGAGGTCTGGAGTTCTTC	CASSEGLAGGGLEFF
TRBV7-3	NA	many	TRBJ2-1	TGTGCCAGCAGCTTACAGGTGCGGGGAGAGCAGTTCTTC	CASSLQVRGEQFF
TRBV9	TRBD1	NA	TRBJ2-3	TGTGCCAGCAGAGTAGGGACAGACCCCACAGATACGCAGTATTTT	CASRVGTDPTDTQYF
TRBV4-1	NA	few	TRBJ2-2	TGCGCCAGCAGCCAAGTGGATGGGGAGCTGTTTTTT	CASSQVDGELFF
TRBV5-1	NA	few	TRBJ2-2	TGCGCCAGCAGCCAGTCGGGCGCCGGGGAGCTGTTTTTT	CASSQSGAGELFF
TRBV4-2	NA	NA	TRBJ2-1	TGTGCCAGCAGCCAAGTGGCCCTAGCGAGCACCAATGAGCAGTTCTTC	CASSQVALASTNEQFF
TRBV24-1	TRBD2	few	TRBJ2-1	TGTGCCACCAGTGAGGGCCTAGCGGGCGAAAGATCCTACAATGAGCAGTTCTTC	CATSEGLAGERSYNEQFF
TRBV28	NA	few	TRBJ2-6	TGTGCCAGCACTTCACAAGGACACCCGGGGGCCAACGTCCTGACTTTC	CASTSQGHPGANVLTF
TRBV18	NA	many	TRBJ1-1	TGTGCCAGCTCACCATTGGACAGAAGGAACACTGAAGCTTTCTTT	CASSPLDRRNTEAFF
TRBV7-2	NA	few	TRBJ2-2	TGTGCCAGCAGCTTCCCCGACACCGGGGAGCTGTTTTTT	CASSFPDTGELFF
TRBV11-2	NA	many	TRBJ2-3	TGTGCCAGCAGCTTAGATCGAGGGAGCACAGATACGCAGTATTTT	CASSLDRGSTDTQYF
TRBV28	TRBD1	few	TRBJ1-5	TGTGCCAGCAGTCCACTGGGACAGTTTGTTCAGCCCCAGCATTTT	CASSPLGQFVQPQHF
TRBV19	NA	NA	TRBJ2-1	TGTGCCACCAGCTACAATGAGCAGTTCTTC	CATSYNEQFF
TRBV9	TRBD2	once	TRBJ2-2	TGTGCCAGCAGCGTAGATGCCCTAGCGGGACTCGTTTCGAACACCGGGGAGCTGTTTTTT	CASSVDALAGLVSNTGELFF
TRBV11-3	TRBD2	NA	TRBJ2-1	TGTGCCAGCAGCTCGGGACTAGCGGGAGTCTCGATTCGTTTGAACACCCAGTTCTTC	CASSSGLAGVSIRLNTQFF
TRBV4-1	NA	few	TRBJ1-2	TGCGCCAGCAGCCAAGATCAGGCTGGACGTATCTATGGCTACACCTTC	CASSQDQAGRIYGYTF
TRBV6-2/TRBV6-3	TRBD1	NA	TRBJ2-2	TGTGCCAGCGCAGGGGGCTTTCCCGGGGAGCTGTTTTTT	CASAGGFPGELFF
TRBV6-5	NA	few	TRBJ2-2	TGTGCCAGCAGTTACTCGAATGGACGGAGGGCCGGGGAGCTGTTTTTT	CASSYSNGRRAGELFF
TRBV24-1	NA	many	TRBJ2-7	TGTGCCACCGCGGCGGCTAGCAGCTCCTACGAGCAGTACTTC	CATAAASSSYEQYF
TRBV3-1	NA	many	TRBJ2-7	TGTGCCAGCAGCCAAGGCGCCGCGTTGGTTAAGTACTTC	CASSQGAALVKYF
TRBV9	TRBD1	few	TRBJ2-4	TGTGCCAGCAGCCCCCGGGACAGGGAGAAAAACATTCAGTACTTC	CASSPRDREKNIQYF
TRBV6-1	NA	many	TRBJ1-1	TGTGCCAGCAGACCCCTCGGGAACACTGAAGCTTTCTTT	CASRPLGNTEAFF
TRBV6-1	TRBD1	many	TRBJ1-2	TGTGCCAGCAGCTTAACCGAGACAGGGGCATATGGCTACACCTTC	CASSLTETGAYGYTF
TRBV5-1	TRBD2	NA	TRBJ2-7	TGCGCCAGCAGCTTTGTGGGAGGGCCCAGCGAGCAGTACTTC	CASSFVGGPSEQYF
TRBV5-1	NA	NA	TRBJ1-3	TGCGCCAGCAGCTTGGGACAGGCATTCGGAAACACCATATATTTT	CASSLGQAFGNTIYF
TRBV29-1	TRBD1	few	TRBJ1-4	TGCAGCGCTCAGGGGGCAACTAATGAAAAACTGTTTTTT	CSAQGATNEKLFF